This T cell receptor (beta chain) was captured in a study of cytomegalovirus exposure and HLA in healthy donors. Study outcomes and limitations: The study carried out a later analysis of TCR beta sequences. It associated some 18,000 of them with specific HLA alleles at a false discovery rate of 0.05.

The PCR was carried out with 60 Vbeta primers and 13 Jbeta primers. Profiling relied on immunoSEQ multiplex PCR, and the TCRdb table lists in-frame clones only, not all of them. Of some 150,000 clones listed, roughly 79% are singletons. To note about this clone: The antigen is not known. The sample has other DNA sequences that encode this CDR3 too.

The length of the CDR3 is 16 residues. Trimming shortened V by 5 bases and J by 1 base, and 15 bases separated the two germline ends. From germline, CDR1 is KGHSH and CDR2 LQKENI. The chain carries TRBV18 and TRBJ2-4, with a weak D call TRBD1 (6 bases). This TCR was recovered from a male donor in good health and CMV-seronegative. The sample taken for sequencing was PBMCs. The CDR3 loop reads CASSVQGSYAKNIQYF. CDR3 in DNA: TGTGCCAGCTCAGTGCAGGGGTCATATGCCAAAAACATTCAGTACTTC.